This note documents a single T cell receptor beta chain sequence. This sample stems from a study of blood T cell repertoires in COVID-19. Study summary: From the United States, Italy and Spain came samples of acute and convalescent COVID-19. The analysed material was cDNA or gDNA that came from T cells, B-cell-depleted T cells, or PBMCs.

Those enrolled in Seattle joined during active infection and were followed longitudinally afterward. The CDR3 has 13 amino acids. Between the trimmed V and J ends, which lost 0 bases and 8 bases, there was a span of 9 bases. CDR1 and CDR2 (germline): SGDLS, YYNGEE. Authors' analysis steps: From reference gene primer amplification, estimates of nucleated cell counts were derived. Sequenced by immunoSEQ multiplex PCR; TCRdb stores in-frame clones only, minus some. The DNA gave D and trimming, while V, J and clone size come from that table. The repertoire holds some 300,000 clones, about 90% seen once, with around 5.8% in the top ten.

The rearrangement joins TRBV9 to TRBJ2-1, with D unclear. The source is a woman aged 45-65 years with COVID-19, enrolled during active disease. The specimen was peripheral blood. The CDR3 DNA reads as TGTGCCAGCAGCGTAGGTCAGATACATGAGCAGTTCTTC. This codes for CASSVGQIHEQFF. Full variable domain (rest looked up from reference TRBV9 and TRBJ2-1): DSGVTQTPKHLITATGQRVTLRCSPRSGDLSVYWYQQSLDQGLQFLIQYYNGEERAKGNILERFSAQQFPDLHSELNLSSLELGDSALYFCASSVGQIHEQFFGPGTRLTVL.